This is a list of T cell receptor beta chains from one sample in a study of T cell responses to AZD1222 COVID-19 vaccine. Libraries were prepared by immunoSEQ multiplex PCR; TCRdb keeps only in-frame clonotypes and omits some of them. The sample holds about 180,000 clones, around 88% seen once. The specimen was peripheral blood, collected 28 days after the second AZD1222 dose. These receptors originate from an adult who received the AZD1222 COVID-19 vaccine. Each CDR3 is given with its conserved first and last residue. D genes are given only for firm matches. Some rows mark clone size as missing; the rest say once, few, many or name a class of expanded clone.

len | j_gene | d_gene | abundance | v_gene | CDR3aa | CDR3nt
15 | TRBJ1-4 | - | - | TRBV9 | CASSVVGRPDEKLFF | TGTGCCAGCAGCGTAGTGGGCAGGCCAGATGAAAAACTGTTTTTT
13 | TRBJ1-1 | - | once | TRBV6-5 | CASSYGYGGKAFF | TGTGCCAGCAGTTACGGGTATGGAGGGAAAGCTTTCTTT
13 | TRBJ1-1 | TRBD1 | - | TRBV5-1 | CASNPGGVGEAFF | TGCGCCAGCAACCCAGGGGGCGTGGGTGAAGCTTTCTTT
14 | TRBJ2-1 | TRBD1 | - | TRBV11-2 | CASSRQGSLGEQFF | TGTGCCAGCAGCCGACAGGGGAGCTTAGGTGAGCAGTTCTTC
14 | TRBJ1-6 | TRBD1 | - | TRBV3-1/TRBV3-2 | CASSPGGEASPLHF | TGTGCCAGCAGCCCAGGGGGCGAGGCTTCACCCCTCCACTTT
15 | TRBJ2-3 | TRBD2 | once | TRBV7-2 | CASSFLGLAGDTQYF | TGTGCCAGCAGCTTTTTAGGGCTAGCGGGTGATACGCAGTATTTT
15 | TRBJ2-7 | - | - | TRBV5-4 | CASSWGTGSSYEQYF | TGTGCCAGCAGCTGGGGCACAGGGTCCTCCTACGAGCAGTACTTC
13 | TRBJ1-2 | - | - | TRBV6-5 | CASRETAVYGYTF | TGTGCCAGCAGGGAGACAGCTGTCTATGGCTACACCTTC
12 | TRBJ1-2 | - | - | TRBV28 | CATQTTNYGYTF | TGTGCCACCCAGACAACTAACTATGGCTACACCTTC
12 | TRBJ2-2 | - | - | TRBV11-2 | CASSLDGWELFF | TGTGCCAGCAGCTTAGACGGGTGGGAGCTGTTTTTT
14 | TRBJ2-7 | - | once | TRBV5-5 | CASSFAGETYEQYF | TGTGCCAGCAGCTTTGCAGGGGAGACCTACGAGCAGTACTTC
13 | TRBJ2-2 | - | - | TRBV7-6 | CASSLVPTGELFF | TGTGCCAGCAGCTTAGTACCCACCGGGGAGCTGTTTTTT
16 | TRBJ2-7 | TRBD1 | - | TRBV5-5 | CASSSQNINRGHEQYF | TGTGCCAGCAGCTCACAAAATATAAACAGGGGCCACGAGCAGTACTTC
12 | TRBJ1-2 | - | - | TRBV30 | CAWSGDKYGYTF | TGTGCCTGGAGTGGGGACAAGTATGGCTACACCTTC
15 | TRBJ1-6 | TRBD1 | - | TRBV7-9 | CASSWGQTINSPLHF | TGTGCCAGCAGCTGGGGACAGACAATTAATTCACCCCTCCACTTT
15 | TRBJ2-5 | - | - | TRBV4-3 | CASSQALLARETQYF | TGCGCCAGCAGCCAGGCGTTACTAGCACGGGAGACCCAGTACTTC
15 | TRBJ2-3 | - | - | TRBV7-9 | CASSYPRGSTDTQYF | TGTGCCAGCAGCTACCCTCGGGGGAGCACAGATACGCAGTATTTT
13 | TRBJ2-5 | - | - | TRBV5-5 | CASSLGGGETQYF | TGTGCCAGCAGCTTAGGGGGTGGGGAGACCCAGTACTTC
17 | TRBJ2-5 | TRBD2 | - | TRBV28 | CASSLGLAGALQETQYF | TGTGCCAGCAGTTTAGGACTAGCGGGGGCCCTACAAGAGACCCAGTACTTC
13 | TRBJ2-5 | - | - | TRBV18 | CASSPRSKETQYF | TGTGCCAGCTCACCACGATCAAAAGAGACCCAGTACTTC
12 | TRBJ1-1 | - | - | TRBV11-2 | CASSFTWGEAFF | TGTGCCAGCAGCTTCACGTGGGGGGAAGCTTTCTTT
15 | TRBJ2-3 | - | - | TRBV5-1 | CASSFRGLGTDTQYF | TGCGCCAGCAGCTTCAGGGGTCTGGGCACAGATACGCAGTATTTT
15 | TRBJ2-7 | TRBD2 | few | TRBV7-2 | CASSLAGGKSYEQYF | TGTGCCAGCAGCTTAGCGGGGGGGAAGAGCTACGAGCAGTACTTC
14 | TRBJ1-5 | - | - | TRBV24-1 | CATSDLGGNQPQHF | TGTGCCACCAGTGATTTGGGGGGCAATCAGCCCCAGCATTTT
14 | TRBJ2-6 | - | - | TRBV10-3 | CAILEASGANVLTF | TGTGCCATCCTGGAGGCCTCTGGGGCCAACGTCCTGACTTTC
15 | TRBJ2-7 | - | - | TRBV9 | CASSRGGPQSYEQYF | TGTGCCAGCAGCAGAGGGGGGCCCCAATCCTACGAGCAGTACTTC
16 | TRBJ1-2 | TRBD1 | - | TRBV6-5 | CASSYTQGAPPYGYTF | TGTGCCAGCAGTTACACGCAGGGGGCTCCCCCGTATGGCTACACCTTC
15 | TRBJ2-7 | TRBD2 | - | TRBV10-3 | CAITRSGGSTYEQYF | TGTGCCATCACCCGTAGCGGGGGGTCCACCTACGAGCAGTACTTC
12 | TRBJ2-7 | TRBD1 | - | TRBV3-1/TRBV3-2 | CASSSRDRGQYF | TGTGCCAGCAGCTCACGGGACAGGGGGCAGTACTTC
13 | TRBJ1-3 | - | - | TRBV5-1 | CASSSGSGNTIYF | TGCGCCAGCAGCTCTGGGTCCGGAAACACCATATATTTT
17 | TRBJ1-4 | TRBD1 | - | TRBV4-2 | CASSAGPGGRGNEKLFF | TGTGCCAGCAGCGCAGGGCCAGGGGGCAGGGGTAATGAAAAACTGTTTTTT
13 | TRBJ1-2 | TRBD1 | - | TRBV12-3/TRBV12-4 | CASSLGDSSRYTF | TGTGCCAGCAGCCTAGGGGACAGCTCTCGGTACACCTTC
13 | TRBJ1-6 | - | - | TRBV3-1/TRBV3-2 | CASRGLTNSPLHF | TGTGCCAGCAGGGGCCTAACTAATTCACCCCTCCACTTT
16 | TRBJ2-4 | TRBD2 | - | TRBV19 | CASSGVIGGAQNIQYF | TGTGCCAGTAGTGGCGTTATCGGGGGGGCCCAAAACATTCAGTACTTC
11 | TRBJ2-3 | - | - | TRBV5-8 | CASEAIDTQYF | TGTGCCAGTGAGGCGATAGATACGCAGTATTTT
15 | TRBJ2-1 | TRBD1 | - | TRBV5-5 | CASRSTGGLYNEQFF | TGTGCCAGCAGGAGTACAGGGGGCCTTTACAATGAGCAGTTCTTC
16 | TRBJ1-5 | - | - | TRBV3-1/TRBV3-2 | CASSQGGKGSNQPQHF | TGTGCCAGCAGTCAAGGGGGGAAGGGGTCAAATCAGCCCCAGCATTTT
13 | TRBJ1-1 | - | - | TRBV2 | CASRGTVGTEAFF | TGTGCCAGCAGGGGGACGGTGGGGACTGAAGCTTTCTTT
14 | TRBJ2-7 | - | - | TRBV7-2 | CASSFSGPTYEQYF | TGTGCCAGCAGCTTTTCGGGGCCCACCTACGAGCAGTACTTC
13 | TRBJ1-4 | - | - | TRBV7-6 | CASSSFNGEKLFF | TGTGCCAGCAGCTCCTTCAATGGTGAAAAACTGTTTTTT
15 | TRBJ2-3 | TRBD2 | - | TRBV2 | CASSLAGASTDTQYF | TGTGCCAGCAGTTTAGCGGGGGCTAGCACAGATACGCAGTATTTT
13 | TRBJ1-2 | - | - | TRBV6-5 | CASSQTETYGYTF | TGTGCCAGCAGTCAGACAGAGACCTATGGCTACACCTTC
16 | TRBJ1-4 | TRBD1 | - | TRBV6-1 | CASSEGMGQGNEKLFF | TGTGCCAGCAGTGAAGGCATGGGACAGGGTAATGAAAAACTGTTTTTT
14 | TRBJ1-6 | - | - | TRBV6-1 | CASSERSGWSPLHF | TGTGCCAGCAGTGAAAGGTCAGGGTGGTCACCCCTCCACTTT
15 | TRBJ2-7 | TRBD2 | - | TRBV6-1 | CASSEGGGPTYEQYF | TGTGCCAGCAGTGAAGGGGGGGGTCCCACCTACGAGCAGTACTTC
13 | TRBJ2-7 | - | - | TRBV5-1 | CASSPTVLYEQYF | TGCGCCAGCAGCCCCACGGTTCTCTACGAGCAGTACTTC
14 | TRBJ2-6 | - | - | TRBV2 | CASSPRTGANVLTF | TGTGCCAGCAGTCCCCGGACCGGGGCCAACGTCCTGACTTTC
16 | TRBJ1-2 | - | - | TRBV4-1 | CASSQDQWEPSLGYTF | TGCGCCAGCAGCCAAGATCAGTGGGAACCGTCCCTAGGCTACACCTTC
13 | TRBJ1-5 | TRBD1 | - | TRBV19 | CASNGGQGQPQHF | TGTGCCAGTAATGGGGGACAGGGACAGCCCCAGCATTTT
15 | TRBJ1-1 | - | - | TRBV7-2 | CASSLDWRGNTEAFF | TGTGCCAGCAGCTTAGATTGGAGGGGGAACACTGAAGCTTTCTTT
13 | TRBJ1-4 | TRBD1 | - | TRBV30 | CAWGGQGNEKLFF | TGTGCCTGGGGGGGACAGGGGAATGAAAAACTGTTTTTT
13 | TRBJ1-5 | TRBD1 | once | TRBV6-5 | CASSSGTGQPQHF | TGTGCCAGCAGTTCAGGGACAGGTCAGCCCCAGCATTTT
14 | TRBJ1-4 | - | - | TRBV5-5 | CASSLVQGPEKLFF | TGTGCCAGCAGCTTGGTCCAGGGTCCAGAAAAACTGTTTTTT
16 | TRBJ1-1 | - | - | TRBV19 | CASSILWGGKNTEAFF | TGTGCCAGTAGTATCCTCTGGGGAGGCAAGAACACTGAAGCTTTCTTT
16 | TRBJ1-1 | - | - | TRBV4-2 | CASSQGPREVNTEAFF | TGTGCCAGCAGCCAAGGCCCCAGAGAGGTGAACACTGAAGCTTTCTTT
18 | TRBJ1-3 | - | - | TRBV7-9 | CASSSPPGTPSSGNTIYF | TGTGCCAGCAGCTCTCCCCCCGGGACACCGAGCTCTGGAAACACCATATATTTT
16 | TRBJ2-2 | TRBD1 | - | TRBV7-8 | CASSLYPGGNTGELFF | TGTGCCAGCAGCTTATATCCAGGGGGAAACACCGGGGAGCTGTTTTTT